These T cell receptor beta chains were read from a single sample in a study of T cell clonotyping in hematopoietic cell transplantation. Produced via immunoSEQ multiplex PCR; TCRdb's table is partial and in-frame only. The sample lists around 15,000 clones, about 83% occurring once. The starting material was PBMCs, obtained 100 days after allogeneic stem cell transplant. All receptors derive from a male patient between 60 and 69 years old who had an allogeneic stem cell transplant from a related donor, so the T cells may come from the graft donor. Some clones in this sample may be carry-over from other donors' samples. CDR3s include the opening cysteine and the closing phenylalanine or tryptophan. Each record gives: V gene, J gene, CDR3 protein.

TRBV27	TRBJ1-1	CASSGRQSAMNTEAFF
TRBV6-6	TRBJ2-3	CASSGADTQYF
TRBV11-2	TRBJ2-5	CASSLGLVPETQYF
TRBV28	TRBJ1-4	CASSSQGANEKLFF
TRBV4-3	TRBJ1-4	CASSQEAGLHEKLFF
TRBV20-1	TRBJ2-3	CSALYTDTQYF
TRBV6-5	TRBJ2-1	CASSPLGVNNEQFF
TRBV5-6	TRBJ2-7	CASLSGTRIHEQYF
TRBV4-2	TRBJ2-3	CASSQDTSGGTDTQYF
TRBV5-6	TRBJ2-7	CASSLGPNSYEQYF
TRBV19	TRBJ1-5	CASSIDQSVGAQPQHF
TRBV6-1	TRBJ2-5	CAISSGGQETQYF
TRBV28	TRBJ2-2	CASSPSLTKNTGELFF
TRBV6-4	TRBJ1-2	CASSPSGPYGYTF
TRBV7-2	TRBJ1-3	CASSLGNTIYF
TRBV6-5	TRBJ1-2	CASSYGGGYGYTF
TRBV5-1	TRBJ1-3	CASSPGQFSGNTIYF
TRBV2	TRBJ1-6	CASKVEKGISPLHF
TRBV2	TRBJ1-5	CASSEGTGVNQPQHF
TRBV4-3	TRBJ2-6	CASSRELGTGANVLTF
TRBV10-3	TRBJ2-7	CAISDPTGTPNEQYF
TRBV7-2	TRBJ2-1	CASSLGAWEGNEQFF
TRBV5-4	TRBJ2-2	CASSLAWRGGPGELFF
TRBV2	TRBJ1-6	CASSERGPPPLHF
TRBV2	TRBJ2-7	CASLDGGFYEQYF
TRBV30	TRBJ2-7	CAWSPKVNRFDEQYF
TRBV6-5	TRBJ2-1	CASSYGGPTNEQFF
TRBV2	TRBJ2-7	CASSEADTGSYEQYF
TRBV5-1	TRBJ1-5	CASSLAGGFQPQHF
TRBV7-9	TRBJ1-5	CASSLGQGLRPQHF
TRBV19	TRBJ2-2	CATFDRGRSNGELFF
TRBV4-1	TRBJ1-5	CASSQREGTQPQHF
TRBV28	TRBJ1-2	CASSRRSSGYTF
TRBV2	TRBJ2-7	CASRSTLAGVSYEQYF
TRBV7-3	TRBJ2-1	CASSPRDRGNNEQFF
TRBV5-6	TRBJ2-7	CASSFRGGGYEQYF
TRBV27	TRBJ1-2	CASSLSPDYGYTF
TRBV28	TRBJ1-1	CASSGERGVNTEAFF